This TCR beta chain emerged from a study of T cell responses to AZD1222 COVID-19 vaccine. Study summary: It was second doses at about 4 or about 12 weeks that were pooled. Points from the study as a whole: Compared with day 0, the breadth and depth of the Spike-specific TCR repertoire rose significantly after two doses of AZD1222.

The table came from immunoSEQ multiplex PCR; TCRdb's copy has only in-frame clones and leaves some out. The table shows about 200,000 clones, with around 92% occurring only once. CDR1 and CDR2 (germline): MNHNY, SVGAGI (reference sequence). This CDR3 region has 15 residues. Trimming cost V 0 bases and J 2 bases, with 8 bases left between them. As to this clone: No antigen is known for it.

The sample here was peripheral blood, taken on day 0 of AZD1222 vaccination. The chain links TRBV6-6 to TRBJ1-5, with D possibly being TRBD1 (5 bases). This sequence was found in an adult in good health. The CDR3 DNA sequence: TGTGCCAGCAGTTACTCGGAACAGGGCAATCAGCCCCAGCATTTT. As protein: CASSYSEQGNQPQHF.